The 23 T cell receptor beta chains in this list originate from one sample, sequenced in a study of cytotoxic CD8 clonotypes in ibrutinib-treated CLL (dated by TCRdb to the early 2020s). Library preparation used the immunoSEQ multiplex PCR assay. The clones in this table, taken by TCRdb from immuneACCESS, are in-frame only. Not every clone is retained; where verified, under half of the shortfall comes from an unresolved V gene, and the cause of the rest is unknown. The sample table holds 150,000 or so clones, of which 70% to 90% were seen once. Roughly 3% of the sample belongs to the ten largest clones. What the time point label conveys for this sample: progressive disease on ibrutinib. Sample: PBMCs, taken at disease progression, from a patient treated with ibrutinib. These receptors came from a human donor with chronic lymphocytic leukemia.

This chain connects TRBV4-1 to TRBJ2-3; TRBD2 agrees at 15 bases. This CDR3 contains 16 residues. The germline V gene encodes CDR1 MGHRA and CDR2 YSYEKL. V gave up 1 base and J gave up 4 bases; unmatched junction bases: 0. The CDR3 DNA is TGCGCCAGCAGCCAAGGGACTAGCGGGAGGGCAGATACGCAGTATTTT. This translates into CASSQGTSGRADTQYF.

V gene TRBV7-9 combines with J gene TRBJ2-2; possibly TRBD1 for D (6 bases). CDR1 is SEHNR and CDR2 is FQNEAQ in the germline V gene (reference sequence). Between the trimmed V and J ends, which lost 11 bases and 2 bases, there was a span of 21 bases. There are 16 residues in the CDR3. CDR3 region: CAPGAEGTPNTGELFF. CDR3 DNA sequence: TGTGCCCCTGGGGCTGAGGGGACACCTAACACCGGGGAGCTGTTTTTT. The full variable domain, its missing parts supplied by reference TRBV7-9 and TRBJ2-2, is DTGVSQNPRHKITKRGQNVTFRCDPISEHNRLYWYRQTLGQGPEFLTYFQNEAQLEKSRLLSDRFSAERPKGSFSTLEIQRTEQGDSAMYLCAPGAEGTPNTGELFFGEGSRLTVL.

J is TRBJ1-4 and V is TRBV5-4, with 9 bases matching TRBD1. With V trimmed by 5 bases and J by 8 bases, 7 bases remained unmatched. The length of the CDR3 is 14 residues. Germline CDR1 SGHNT, CDR2 YYREEE (reference sequence). The CDR3 loop reads CASRSQGAEEKLFF. CDR3 coding DNA: TGTGCCAGCAGATCACAGGGGGCGGAAGAAAAACTGTTTTTT.

The J gene is TRBJ2-1, the V gene TRBV28; TRBD2 matches at 9 bases. Per germline, CDR1 MDHEN and CDR2 SYDVKM. With V trimmed by 6 bases and J by 5 bases, 8 bases remained unmatched. The CDR3 spans 15 residues. The CDR3 nucleotides read TGTGCCAGCAGCCGTGTAGCGGGGGCAAACAATGAGCAGTTCTTC. Protein product: CASSRVAGANNEQFF.

This clone turned up a few times. The chain combines TRBV9 with TRBJ1-3; unclear D gene. There are 12 residues in the CDR3. CDR1 is SGDLS, CDR2 YYNGEE, per germline. V lost 0 bases, J lost 3 bases, and 1 base lay in between. The CDR3 nucleotides read TGTGCCAGCAGCGTAGGTGGAAACACCATATATTTT. Protein product: CASSVGGNTIYF.

The V call is TRBV10-1, the J call TRBJ2-3; 11 nucleotides line up with TRBD2. This CDR3 is built from 16 residues. Germline assignment: CDR1 WNHNN and CDR2 SYGVQD (reference sequence). Losses at the gene ends were 3 bases for V and 1 base for J; bases not matched to a gene: 3. The CDR3 here is CASSDIAGGGTDTQYF. CDR3 nucleotides: TGCGCCAGCAGTGACATAGCGGGAGGGGGCACAGATACGCAGTATTTT.

The chain is built from TRBV10-1 and TRBJ2-7, with 7 bases matching TRBD1. The length of the CDR3 is 16 residues. Germline V gene data show CDR1 as WNHNN and CDR2 as SYGVQD (reference sequence). Trimming at V came to 3 bases and at J to 2 bases, leaving 10 bases not matched to a gene. CDR3 nucleotides: TGCGCCAGCAGTGACCAGAACAGGGGTCCAGCCTACGAGCAGTACTTC. The encoded protein is CASSDQNRGPAYEQYF.

Here the CDR3 reads CASSAGRGYEQYF. CDR3 nucleotide sequence: TGTGCCAGTAGTGCCGGGAGAGGATACGAGCAGTACTTC. This chain uses TRBV19 with TRBJ2-7; D might be TRBD2 (6 bases). The germline V gene has CDR1 LNHDA and CDR2 SQIVND (reference sequence). Between the trimmed V and J ends, which lost 5 bases and 4 bases, there was a span of 12 bases. This CDR3 is 13 amino acids long.

This clone was seen only once. The rearrangement links TRBV27 to TRBJ1-1; 11 bases align to TRBD1. Germline V gene lookup returns CDR1 MNHEY and CDR2 SMNVEV (reference sequence). The CDR3 is 15 amino acids. With V trimmed by 8 bases and J by 5 bases, 10 bases remained unmatched. CDR3 region: CASQTPGQGVTEAFF. CDR3 coding DNA: TGTGCCAGCCAAACACCGGGACAGGGGGTTACTGAAGCTTTCTTT.

This rearrangement joins TRBV27 to TRBJ1-5; D perhaps matches TRBD1 (5 bases). Between the trimmed V and J ends, which lost 4 bases and 3 bases, there was a span of 13 bases. CDR1 is MNHEY, CDR2 SMNVEV, per germline (reference sequence). There are 15 residues in the CDR3. The DNA for the CDR3 is TGTGCCAGCAGTTCCCCCAGGGAGAACAATCAGCCCCAGCATTTT. As protein: CASSSPRENNQPQHF.

This clone came up a few times. V is TRBV5-1 and J is TRBJ2-2; a weak D match, TRBD2 (6 bases). V lost 1 base to trimming and J lost 0 bases, with 13 bases between them. This CDR3 is 17 amino acids long. Germline V gene sequence: CDR1 SGHRS, CDR2 YFSETQ. The CDR3 reads CASSLYSGGTNTGELFF. The CDR3 region has the DNA TGCGCCAGCAGCTTGTATTCGGGCGGGACGAACACCGGGGAGCTGTTTTTT.

The V call is TRBV5-6, the J call TRBJ2-2; D may be TRBD1 or TRBD2 (6 bases each). In germline, CDR1 is SGHDT, CDR2 YYEEEE. This CDR3 is built from 16 residues. Trimming took 4 bases from V and 4 from J, leaving 17 bases between them. The CDR3 nucleotides read TGTGCCAGCAGCCGCACGGGTGGAGGGGGCACCGGGGAGCTGTTTTTT. Amino acids: CASSRTGGGGTGELFF.

This clone occurred once. V usage is TRBV11-3 and J usage is TRBJ2-5; 7 bases are shared with TRBD1. Germline V lookup: CDR1 SGHNT, CDR2 YENEEA. J was trimmed by 5 bases and V by 3 bases; bases with no gene match: 6. The CDR3 loop spans 14 amino acids. The CDR3 DNA reads as TGTGCCAGCAGCTTCGCTAAGGGGGCCGAGACCCAGTACTTC. It codes for CASSFAKGAETQYF.

The rearrangement joins TRBV2 to TRBJ2-3; D not resolved. With 5 bases removed from V and 1 base from J, the gap between germline ends came to 7 bases. CDR3 length equals 13 residues. Germline-derived CDR1 and CDR2 are SNHLY and FYNNEI. The DNA of the CDR3 is TGTGCCAGCAGTAGCGAAGGCACAGATACGCAGTATTTT. Its protein product is CASSSEGTDTQYF.

The V gene is TRBV9, the J gene TRBJ1-1; D may be TRBD1 (5 bases). This CDR3 spans 15 amino acids. V lost 4 bases, J lost 2 bases, and 15 bases lay in between. The germline V gene encodes CDR1 SGDLS and CDR2 YYNGEE. CDR3 loop: CASSLLQGGNTEAFF. The CDR3 region has the DNA TGTGCCAGCAGCCTTCTCCAGGGTGGTAACACTGAAGCTTTCTTT.

In its sample, this clone was seen once. The V call is TRBV4-1, the J call TRBJ1-4; D unresolved. Germline CDR1 reads MGHRA; CDR2 reads YSYEKL. There are 17 residues in the CDR3. V dropped 1 base and J dropped 0 bases, with 12 bases sitting between them. The CDR3 here is CASSQGEGAATNEKLFF. CDR3 nucleotide sequence: TGCGCCAGCAGCCAAGGGGAGGGAGCCGCAACTAATGAAAAACTGTTTTTT.

CDR3 in amino acids: CASTKTPDKDYGYTF. In DNA form, the CDR3 reads TGTGCCAGCACCAAAACCCCAGACAAGGACTATGGCTACACCTTC. The V call is TRBV28, the J call TRBJ1-2; D not certain. Germline V gene sequence: CDR1 MDHEN, CDR2 SYDVKM. The CDR3 contains 15 residues. Trimming removed 7 bases from V and 3 bases from J, with 18 bases in between.

For the CDR3, the DNA is TGCAGCGTTGGGGACGGCGTCACCTACGAGCAGTACTTC. This gives the protein CSVGDGVTYEQYF. V and J are TRBV29-1 and TRBJ2-7; D tentatively reads TRBD1 or TRBD2 (5 bases each). The CDR3 extends over 13 amino acids. Trimming removed 4 bases at V and 2 bases at J, with 12 bases between. CDR1 and CDR2 (germline): SQVTM, ANQGSEA.

CDR3 nucleotide sequence: TGCGCCAGCAGCTTGGACGCCTACGAGCAGTACTTC. Amino acids: CASSLDAYEQYF. The V gene is TRBV5-1, the J gene TRBJ2-7; unclear D gene. The CDR3 consists of 12 residues. Germline V gene lookup returns CDR1 SGHRS and CDR2 YFSETQ. V was shortened by 0 bases and J by 2 bases, with 3 bases between the two germline ends.

The chain employs TRBV4-1 and TRBJ1-5; D gene ambiguous. The ends were cut back, 0 bases at V and 0 bases at J, with 15 bases in the middle. The germline CDR1 and CDR2 sequences are MGHRA and YSYEKL. CDR3 length: 18 amino acids. The CDR3 sequence: CASSQDPAGADSNQPQHF. CDR3 DNA sequence: TGCGCCAGCAGCCAAGATCCGGCGGGCGCAGATAGCAATCAGCCCCAGCATTTT.

The genes are TRBV4-1 and TRBJ2-1; tentative D call: TRBD2 (6 bases). V was clipped by 0 bases and J by 10 bases, with 7 bases between them. The CDR3 is made up of 12 amino acids. Germline V lookup: CDR1 MGHRA, CDR2 YSYEKL. For the CDR3, the DNA is TGCGCCAGCAGCCAAGATAGCGGCGAGCAGTTCTTC. Amino acids: CASSQDSGEQFF.

The chain employs TRBV7-9 and TRBJ2-7, with 7 bases identical to TRBD2. Germline CDR1 is SEHNR and CDR2 is FQNEAQ (reference sequence). V was clipped by 0 bases and J by 2 bases; unmatched bases: 7. This CDR3 spans 16 amino acids. The CDR3 protein is CASSLASAGLTYEQYF. The CDR3 DNA reads as TGTGCCAGCAGCTTAGCGTCGGCGGGACTAACCTACGAGCAGTACTTC.

V usage is TRBV28 and J usage is TRBJ2-7; 9 nucleotides line up with TRBD1. Germline V CDR1 and CDR2: MDHEN, SYDVKM. The CDR3 consists of 14 residues. The V gene end was trimmed by 8 bases and the J gene end by 6 bases; junction bases not matched to a gene: 11. The chain's CDR3 is CASVTGGPFGEQYF. CDR3 bases: TGTGCCAGCGTTACAGGGGGCCCTTTTGGCGAGCAGTACTTC.